One sample yielded the 27 T cell receptor beta chains listed below, sequenced in a study of lymphopenia after photon versus proton radiotherapy. Sequenced by immunoSEQ multiplex PCR; TCRdb stores in-frame clones only, minus some. Here the sample spans around 12,000 clones, around 90% being singletons. Sequences were derived from peripheral blood, sampled from a patient treated with photon-based radiotherapy. All receptors come from a man aged 60 to 69 with pancreatic cancer.

In DNA, the CDR3 is TGTGCCAGCAGTTACTCACCGAAACCGGGACCCTACGAGCAGTACTTC. Translated: CASSYSPKPGPYEQYF. The V call is TRBV6-5, the J call TRBJ2-7; D assignment may be TRBD1 or TRBD2 (5 bases each). The V gene lost 0 bases and the J gene lost 2 bases, with 14 bases spanning the gap. CDR3 length: 16 amino acids. Germline V gives CDR1 MNHEY, CDR2 SVGAGI.

The V and J genes are TRBV9 and TRBJ1-6; D is possibly TRBD1 (5 bases). This CDR3 is built from 15 residues. Between the trimmed V and J ends, which lost 2 bases and 9 bases, there was a span of 15 bases. Germline assignment: CDR1 SGDLS and CDR2 YYNGEE. This CDR3 is CASSVVGGSGSPLHF. CDR3 in DNA: TGTGCCAGCAGCGTGGTGGGGGGATCGGGTTCACCCCTCCACTTT.

The rearrangement joins TRBV9 to TRBJ2-3; TRBD2 aligns across 11 bases. V lost 0 bases to trimming and J lost 0 bases; unmatched junction nucleotides: 3. Germline-derived CDR1 and CDR2 are SGDLS and YYNGEE. The CDR3 totals 17 residues. CDR3 residues: CASSVGLAGGSTDTQYF. As DNA, the CDR3 is TGTGCCAGCAGCGTAGGTCTAGCGGGGGGTAGCACAGATACGCAGTATTTT.

This chain uses TRBV9 with TRBJ1-1; D is ambiguous. V was clipped by 4 bases and J by 3 bases, with 16 bases between them. CDR3 length equals 15 residues. The germline gives CDR1 SGDLS, CDR2 YYNGEE. CDR3 sequence reads: CASSPQHGVDTEAFF. CDR3 sequence (DNA): TGTGCCAGCAGCCCACAACATGGGGTTGACACTGAAGCTTTCTTT.

This chain joins TRBV11-2 and TRBJ2-5, with no clear D. The end of the DNA fits TRBJ2-7 better, so the J call may be wrong. Germline-derived CDR1 and CDR2 are SGHAT and FQNNGV. This CDR3 comprises 15 residues. The CDR3 sequence: CASSLEVGPFYEQYF. In DNA form, the CDR3 reads TGTGCCAGCAGCTTAGAAGTTGGGCCCTTCTACGAGCAGTACTTC.

In this sample, this clone turned up once. The genes are TRBV30 and TRBJ1-4; 8 bases match TRBD1. Germline V CDR1 and CDR2: GTSNPN, SVGIG (reference sequence). J was trimmed by 7 bases and V by 0 bases; bases with no gene match: 4. This CDR3 contains 14 residues. In nucleotides, the CDR3 is TGTGCCTGGAGTGTCCAGGGGGCTGGTGAAAAACTGTTTTTT. This translates into CAWSVQGAGEKLFF.

The J gene is TRBJ1-1, the V gene TRBV5-8, with unresolved D. V dropped 2 bases and J dropped 7 bases, with 9 bases sitting between them. The CDR3 contains 12 residues. CDR1 is SGHTS, CDR2 YDEGEE, per germline. The CDR3 here is CASSFDPFEAFF. In DNA, the CDR3 is TGTGCCAGCAGCTTTGACCCCTTTGAAGCTTTCTTT. The full variable domain, rest sourced from reference TRBV5-8 and TRBJ1-1, is EAGVTQSPTHLIKTRGQQATLRCSPISGHTSVYWYQQALGLGLQFLLWYDEGEERNRGNFPPRFSGRQFPNYSSELNVNALELEDSALYLCASSFDPFEAFFGQGTRLTVV.

J is TRBJ2-1 and V is TRBV15, with TRBD2 matching 10 bases. V dropped 5 bases and J dropped 6; count of bases not matched to a gene: 13. Germline V gives CDR1 LNHNV, CDR2 YYDKDF (reference sequence). This CDR3 is 17 amino acids long. This chain's CDR3 is CATSGYSGLARTNEQFF. The CDR3 DNA follows: TGTGCCACCAGCGGATACTCGGGACTAGCGAGGACCAATGAGCAGTTCTTC.

The chain has TRBV6-4 and TRBJ1-6; D perhaps matches TRBD1 (6 bases). CDR1 and CDR2 from the germline V gene are MRHNA and SNTAGT. The CDR3 loop spans 15 amino acids. Trimming stripped 5 bases from V and 6 bases from J, with 14 bases between. CDR3 amino acids: CASSLQGWGNSPLHF. Written as DNA, the CDR3 is TGTGCCAGCAGTCTACAGGGTTGGGGTAATTCACCCCTCCACTTT.

The chain uses TRBV5-1 and TRBJ1-4, with D unresolved. The V gene's germline CDR1 is SGHRS and CDR2 YFSETQ. This CDR3 is 16 amino acids long. V gave up 3 bases and J gave up 0 bases, with 12 bases separating them. The CDR3 DNA is TGCGCCAGCAGCTCGAGATCCGGGACAACTAATGAAAAACTGTTTTTT. It yields the protein CASSSRSGTTNEKLFF.

This chain connects TRBV19 to TRBJ1-6; 8 bases align to TRBD1. This CDR3 spans 13 amino acids. In germline, CDR1 is LNHDA, CDR2 SQIVND (reference sequence). With 5 bases clipped from V and 10 bases from J, the junction kept 4 bases outside the gene matches. The CDR3 DNA follows: TGTGCCAGTAGTGCAGGGGGCTGGTCACCCCTCCACTTT. Translation: CASSAGGWSPLHF.

The chain recombines TRBV2 with TRBJ2-2; no firm D call. This CDR3 is 15 amino acids long. Per the germline V gene, CDR1 is SNHLY and CDR2 is FYNNEI. The germline V and J ends were trimmed by 5 bases and 4 bases, with 14 bases remaining between them. CDR3 bases: TGTGCCAGCAGTCGACTTGAAGGACCCACCGGGGAGCTGTTTTTT. This sequence encodes CASSRLEGPTGELFF.

The chain uses TRBV7-2 and TRBJ2-7; weak D call: TRBD2 (5 bases). Germline V lookup: CDR1 SGHTA, CDR2 FQGNSA. CDR3 length: 15 residues. The V and J ends lost 1 base and 6 bases respectively, with 16 bases between them. The CDR3 loop reads CASSLVYGGPSEQYF. The CDR3 DNA sequence: TGTGCCAGCAGCTTAGTATACGGAGGTCCTAGCGAGCAGTACTTC.

This clone has a single count. The chain uses TRBV19 and TRBJ1-2; no firm D call. V lost 7 bases to trimming and J lost 1 base, with 13 bases between them. There are 14 residues in the CDR3. Germline assignment: CDR1 LNHDA and CDR2 SQIVND (reference sequence). The CDR3 coding sequence is TGTGCCAGTAATAGAGACATCCTTAACTATGGCTACACCTTC. It specifies CASNRDILNYGYTF.

The chain joins TRBV18 to TRBJ1-2; the match to TRBD1 covers 9 bases. Germline CDR1 reads KGHSH; CDR2 reads LQKENI. There are 16 residues in the CDR3. V trimming: 1 base; J trimming: 5 bases; junction bases outside the gene matches: 8. The CDR3 nucleotides read TGTGCCAGCTCACCACTAGGACAGGGGCGGAGGTATGGCTACACCTTC. This gives the protein CASSPLGQGRRYGYTF.

The chain couples TRBV7-9 to TRBJ1-5, with 8 bases identical to TRBD1. CDR1 and CDR2 from the germline V gene are SEHNR and FQNEAQ (reference sequence). The trim removed 2 bases at V and 5 bases at J, leaving 8 bases unmatched. This CDR3 comprises 16 residues. The CDR3 coding sequence is TGTGCCAGCAGCTTAAGTGGGGTGGACAGGGATCAGCCCCAGCATTTT. Its protein is CASSLSGVDRDQPQHF.

This clone was seen a handful of times. V and J are TRBV6-6 and TRBJ2-7; TRBD2 matches 11 bases. This CDR3 has 16 residues. Unmatched junction bases numbered 7, after V lost 4 bases and J lost 2 bases. CDR1 and CDR2 (germline): MNHNY, SVGAGI (reference sequence). The CDR3 DNA reads as TGTGCCAGCAGTTCCCCGGGACTAGCGGTAACCTACGAGCAGTACTTC. Translated: CASSSPGLAVTYEQYF.

The J gene is TRBJ2-5, the V gene TRBV7-2; D is possibly TRBD1 (5 bases). The CDR3 is 14 amino acids. V was shortened by 1 base and J by 2 bases, with 8 bases between the two germline ends. CDR1 is SGHTA and CDR2 is FQGNSA in the germline V gene. Here the CDR3 DNA reads TGTGCCAGCAGCTTAGGGGGCAGTCAAGAGACCCAGTACTTC. It is translated as CASSLGGSQETQYF.

The gene calls are TRBV5-1 and TRBJ2-3; D possibly matches TRBD1 or TRBD2 (6 bases each). Between the trimmed V and J ends, which lost 3 bases and 4 bases, there was a span of 12 bases. Germline V gives CDR1 SGHRS, CDR2 YFSETQ. The CDR3 runs 14 residues. The CDR3 DNA is TGCGCCAGCAGCTCAACGGGGGCCGCAGATACGCAGTATTTT. Its translation is CASSSTGAADTQYF.

The V call is TRBV28, the J call TRBJ2-5; 8 positions agree with TRBD2. Germline assignment: CDR1 MDHEN and CDR2 SYDVKM. With 3 bases clipped from V and 1 base from J, the junction kept 7 bases outside the gene matches. The CDR3 runs 16 residues. The DNA of the CDR3 is TGTGCCAGCAGTTTCGCGGGGGGCGACTCCCAAGAGACCCAGTACTTC. It yields the protein CASSFAGGDSQETQYF. The full variable domain, rest sourced from reference TRBV28 and TRBJ2-5, is DVKVTQSSRYLVKRTGEKVFLECVQDMDHENMFWYRQDPGLGLRLIYFSYDVKMKEKGDIPEGYSVSREKKERFSLILESASTNQTSMYLCASSFAGGDSQETQYFGPGTRLLVL.

The chain uses TRBV5-1 and TRBJ2-3, with D perhaps assigned TRBD1 or TRBD2 (6 bases each). The CDR3 runs 16 residues. Trimming left V 0 bases short and J 1 base short, with 12 bases between. Germline CDR1 reads SGHRS; CDR2 reads YFSETQ. Written as DNA, the CDR3 is TGCGCCAGCAGCTTGGTAGGGGGGTCTGGCACAGATACGCAGTATTTT. Translation gives CASSLVGGSGTDTQYF.

J is TRBJ1-1 and V is TRBV27; D not resolved. Trimming stripped 6 bases from V and 0 bases from J, with 14 bases between. Per the germline V gene, CDR1 is MNHEY and CDR2 is SMNVEV (reference sequence). The CDR3 is 15 residues long. CDR3 loop: CASRRTGMVNTEAFF. The CDR3 nucleotides read TGTGCCAGCAGGAGGACGGGCATGGTGAACACTGAAGCTTTCTTT.

The V call is TRBV5-6, the J call TRBJ2-5; a possible D gene is TRBD1 (5 bases). CDR1 is SGHDT, CDR2 YYEEEE, per germline. This CDR3 has 13 residues. Between the trimmed V and J ends, which lost 1 base and 5 bases, there was a span of 9 bases. CDR3 bases: TGTGCCAGCAGCTTGACAGGCACGGAGACCCAGTACTTC. This encodes CASSLTGTETQYF.

The chain links TRBV2 to TRBJ2-5; a possible D gene is TRBD1 (6 bases). The CDR3 loop spans 15 amino acids. Germline V gene sequence: CDR1 SNHLY, CDR2 FYNNEI. Trimming removed 5 bases from V and 2 bases from J, with 15 bases in between. The CDR3 DNA sequence: TGTGCCAGCAGTCAACAGGGCGGGTGGCAAGAGACCCAGTACTTC. This gives the protein CASSQQGGWQETQYF. Drawing the rest from reference TRBV2 and TRBJ2-5, the complete variable domain is EPEVTQTPSHQVTQMGQEVILRCVPISNHLYFYWYRQILGQKVEFLVSFYNNEISEKSEIFDDQFSVERPDGSNFTLKIRSTKLEDSAMYFCASSQQGGWQETQYFGPGTRLLVL.

The chain uses TRBV4-1 and TRBJ2-1; D is ambiguous. Trimming removed 1 base at V and 0 bases at J, with 7 bases between. CDR1 and CDR2 from the germline V gene are MGHRA and YSYEKL. The CDR3 extends over 15 amino acids. CDR3 sequence (DNA): TGCGCCAGCAGCCAAGGTCCTAGCTCCTACAATGAGCAGTTCTTC. Translated: CASSQGPSSYNEQFF.

The V and J genes are TRBV7-2 and TRBJ2-7; 7 nucleotides match TRBD1. The ends lost 1 base at V and 5 bases at J; junction bases unmatched: 11. The CDR3 has 16 amino acids. The germline V gene encodes CDR1 SGHTA and CDR2 FQGNSA. CDR3 amino acids: CASSLVGGEWGNEQYF. CDR3 DNA sequence: TGTGCCAGCAGCTTAGTAGGGGGCGAGTGGGGGAACGAGCAGTACTTC.

The chain combines TRBV7-8 with TRBJ2-1, with TRBD2 matching over 9 bases. Germline trimming cut 3 bases from V and 0 bases from J; bases unmatched to any gene: 12. The CDR3 is made up of 19 amino acids. Germline V lookup: CDR1 SGHVS, CDR2 FQNEAQ. The CDR3 region has the DNA TGTGCCAGCAGCTTTAGAGCGGGGGGCTCACTCGGCTCCTACAATGAGCAGTTCTTC. It is translated as CASSFRAGGSLGSYNEQFF.